The T cell receptor (beta chain) under discussion was sequenced for a study of response to subunit inactivated influenza vaccine. The length of the CDR3 is 13 residues. The V and J ends lost 5 bases and 6 bases respectively, with 10 bases between them. TCRdb re-derived calls from the RT-PCR reads in MiXCR, one entry per CDR3 protein. Of under 200,000 distinct CDR3 sequences listed, about 11% are singletons. The sample here was non-naive T cells sorted from PBMCs, taken roughly 48 days after vaccination. This sequence joins TRBV12-3 or TRBV12-4 and TRBJ2-2; weak D call: TRBD2 (5 bases). The origin of this receptor is a man over 45 who received an inactivated influenza vaccine. CDR3 nucleotides: TGTGCCAGCAGTCCGGCGGGTGCCGGGGAGCTGTTTTTT. Translating it yields CASSPAGAGELFF.